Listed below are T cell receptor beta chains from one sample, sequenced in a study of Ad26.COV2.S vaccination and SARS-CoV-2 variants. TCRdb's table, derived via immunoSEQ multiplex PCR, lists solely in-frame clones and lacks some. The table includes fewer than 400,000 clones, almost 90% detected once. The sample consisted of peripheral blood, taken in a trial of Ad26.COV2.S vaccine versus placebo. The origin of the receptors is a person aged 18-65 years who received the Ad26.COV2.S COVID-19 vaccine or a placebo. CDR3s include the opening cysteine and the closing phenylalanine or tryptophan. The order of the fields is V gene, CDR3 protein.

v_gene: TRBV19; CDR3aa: CATSPMVSGANVLTF
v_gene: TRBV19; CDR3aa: CASSIWSPMNTEAFF
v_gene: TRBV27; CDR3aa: CASSFDRGGSNTEAFF
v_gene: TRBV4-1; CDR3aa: CASSQDTGLGNQPQHF
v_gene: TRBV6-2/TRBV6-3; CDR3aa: CASSRPGLAGGQYEQFF
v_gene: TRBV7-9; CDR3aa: CASSLKGTGELFF
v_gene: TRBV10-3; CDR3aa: CAISGDRGAANYGYTF
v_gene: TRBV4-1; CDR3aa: CASSQEPGLASEQFF
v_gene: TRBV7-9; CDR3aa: CASSLYGQGVTNYGYTF
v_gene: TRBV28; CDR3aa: CASRDRGVISNQPQHF
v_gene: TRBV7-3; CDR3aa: CASSPKGLAGWRNEQFF
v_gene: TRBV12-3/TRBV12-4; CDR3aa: CASTTNSYGYTF
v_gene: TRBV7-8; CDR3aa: CASIRSTGVSTEAFF
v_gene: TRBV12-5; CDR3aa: CASGFRENTEAFF
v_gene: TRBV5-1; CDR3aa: CASSPGNSYNEQFF
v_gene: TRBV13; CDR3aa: CASSWTVNEQFF
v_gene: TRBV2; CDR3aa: CASSDPPIANQPQHF
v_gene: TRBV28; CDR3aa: CASSTSTWTNTF
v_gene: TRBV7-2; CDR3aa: CASSLVRLGDGYTF
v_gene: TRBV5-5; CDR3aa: CASSLGRGYGYTF
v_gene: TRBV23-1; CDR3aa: CASSHQDVGSYNEQFF
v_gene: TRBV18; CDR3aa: CASSLDRYNSPLHF
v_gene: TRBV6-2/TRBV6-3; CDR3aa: CASSIQGGGTGELFF
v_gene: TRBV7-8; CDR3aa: CASSLGLAGAYTGELFF
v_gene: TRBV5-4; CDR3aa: CASTRSGVGGTDTQYF
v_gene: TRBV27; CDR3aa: CASNNYLGQGKQYF
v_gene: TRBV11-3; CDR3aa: CASSLDRSSYNSPLHF
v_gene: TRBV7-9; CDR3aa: CASSPFTNYEAFF
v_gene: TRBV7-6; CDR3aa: CASSLPQGGGNGAGTEAFF
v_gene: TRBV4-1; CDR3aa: CASSPLHSGTDTQYF
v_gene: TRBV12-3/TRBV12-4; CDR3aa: CASSWGQTEAFF
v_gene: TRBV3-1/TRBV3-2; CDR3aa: CASSQEGQGGLKNQPQHF
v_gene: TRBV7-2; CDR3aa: CASSLVAMNTEAFF
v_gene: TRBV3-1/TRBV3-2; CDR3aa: CASSRQGQPQHF
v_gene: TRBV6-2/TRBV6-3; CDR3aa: CASSSTDRATGELFF
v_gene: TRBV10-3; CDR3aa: CAISDGQGAFGYTF
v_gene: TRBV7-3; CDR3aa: CASSPSGPHGEQFF
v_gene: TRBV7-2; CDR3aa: CASSFPGTSGGETQYF
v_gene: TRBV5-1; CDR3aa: CASSTAGTAYGYTF
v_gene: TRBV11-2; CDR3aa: CASSLDPPSSYNSPLHF
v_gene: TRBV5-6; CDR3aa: CASSLGGAFNTGELFF
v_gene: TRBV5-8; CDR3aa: CASSLEGQAKNIQYF
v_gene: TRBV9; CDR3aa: CASSLASGLMFANTGELFF
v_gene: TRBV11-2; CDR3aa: CASSPPGAGELFF
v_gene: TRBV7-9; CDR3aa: CASRIGTGQTRAGYTF
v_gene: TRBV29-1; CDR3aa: CSVEDYPGEGYGYTF
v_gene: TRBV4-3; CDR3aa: CASSSGQGDEQYF
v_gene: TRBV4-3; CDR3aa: CASSQDGTAYLNTEAFF
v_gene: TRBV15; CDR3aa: CATSRGDRGQYGYTF
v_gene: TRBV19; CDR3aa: CASSDHEQFF
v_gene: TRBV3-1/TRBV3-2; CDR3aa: CASSPSLPHSPNTQYF